Each of the 20 T cell receptor beta chains below was sequenced from the same sample in a study of cytomegalovirus exposure and HLA in healthy donors. The PCR contained 60 Vbeta and 13 Jbeta primers. Measured with immunoSEQ multiplex PCR; TCRdb has only the in-frame clones, and not every one. The sample contains 190,000 or so clones, less than 85% of which appear only once. Sequenced input: PBMCs. Receptors originate from a boy younger than 18 in good health and CMV-seronegative.

The V and J genes are TRBV30 and TRBJ2-6; possibly TRBD1 for D (5 bases). This CDR3 spans 16 amino acids. Per germline, CDR1 GTSNPN and CDR2 SVGIG (reference sequence). The V gene lost 3 bases and the J gene lost 0 bases, with 12 bases spanning the gap. The CDR3 nucleotides are TGTGCCTGGAGGACAGTGTCCCGCTCTGGGGCCAACGTCCTGACTTTC. The encoded protein is CAWRTVSRSGANVLTF. Full variable domain (missing parts from reference TRBV30 and TRBJ2-6): SQTIHQWPATLVQPVGSPLSLECTVEGTSNPNLYWYRQAAGRGLQLLFYSVGIGQISSEVPQNLSASRPQDRQFILSSKKLLLSDSGFYLCAWRTVSRSGANVLTFGAGSRLTVL.

Turning to this clone: Distinct nucleotide sequences in the sample also encode this CDR3. This chain uses TRBV5-6 with TRBJ2-1; D is uncertain. Trimming took 0 bases from V and 0 from J, leaving 7 bases between them. There are 15 residues in the CDR3. CDR1 is SGHDT, CDR2 YYEEEE, per germline. The CDR3 bases are TGTGCCAGCAGCTTGGGACTTAGCTCCTACAATGAGCAGTTCTTC. Its translation: CASSLGLSSYNEQFF.

This sequence joins TRBV7-9 and TRBJ1-2, with D maybe TRBD1 (5 bases). Trimming took 3 bases from V and 8 from J, leaving 10 bases between them. The CDR3 extends over 12 amino acids. CDR1 and CDR2 (germline): SEHNR, FQNEAQ (reference sequence). The CDR3 nucleotides are TGTGCCAGCAGCTTGGGGGGTCGCGGCTACACCTTC. This translates into CASSLGGRGYTF. Together with reference TRBV7-9 and TRBJ1-2, the CDR3 gives the full variable domain: DTGVSQNPRHKITKRGQNVTFRCDPISEHNRLYWYRQTLGQGPEFLTYFQNEAQLEKSRLLSDRFSAERPKGSFSTLEIQRTEQGDSAMYLCASSLGGRGYTFGSGTRLTVV.

The rearrangement links TRBV6-1 to TRBJ1-4, with a possible D match to TRBD1 (6 bases). The CDR3 totals 13 residues. CDR1 MNHNS and CDR2 SASEGT come from the germline V gene. Trimming pared 7 bases from V and 4 bases from J, leaving 10 bases between. The CDR3 DNA follows: TGTGCCAGCACGACAGGTGTTAATGAAAAACTGTTTTTT. As protein: CASTTGVNEKLFF.

This sequence joins TRBV7-9 and TRBJ2-5, with 7 bases matching TRBD2. Germline V gene sequence: CDR1 SEHNR, CDR2 FQNEAQ (reference sequence). The CDR3 contains 13 residues. The ends lost 8 bases at V and 3 bases at J; junction bases unmatched: 6. The CDR3 nucleotides read TGTGCCAGCGGGAGGGCCTGGGAAGAGACCCAGTACTTC. It codes for CASGRAWEETQYF.

The chain combines TRBV6-5 with TRBJ2-2; D remains unclear. Trimming took 1 base from V and 2 from J, leaving 2 bases between them. The germline V gene encodes CDR1 MNHEY and CDR2 SVGAGI. The CDR3 loop spans 13 amino acids. The CDR3: CASSYLNTGELFF. The CDR3 DNA is TGTGCCAGCAGTTACTTAAACACCGGGGAGCTGTTTTTT.

This clone was counted between two and nine times. V is TRBV7-2 and J is TRBJ2-7, with 7 bases fitting TRBD1. CDR3 length: 16 amino acids. J lost 3 bases, V lost 4 bases, and 12 bases had no gene match. Germline CDR1 SGHTA, CDR2 FQGNSA. CDR3 nucleotides: TGTGCCAGCAGCTCTGCTGGAACAGGGGCGATCTACGAGCAGTACTTC. Translation: CASSSAGTGAIYEQYF.

The V call is TRBV29-1, the J call TRBJ2-7; 11 positions agree with TRBD2. The CDR3 extends over 13 amino acids. J gave up 5 bases and V 5 bases, and 5 bases lay outside the gene matches. Germline loops: CDR1 SQVTM, CDR2 ANQGSEA. The CDR3 protein is CSVRTSGSHEQYF. For the CDR3, the DNA is TGCAGCGTTAGAACTAGCGGGAGCCACGAGCAGTACTTC.

The gene calls are TRBV27 and TRBJ2-3; D unclear. Trimming shortened V by 10 bases and J by 9 bases, and 14 bases separated the two germline ends. Per the germline V gene, CDR1 is MNHEY and CDR2 is SMNVEV (reference sequence). This CDR3 contains 11 residues. The CDR3 spells CATTFAETQYF. The CDR3 nucleotides are TGTGCCACCACTTTTGCGGAAACGCAGTATTTT.

The V gene is TRBV11-2, the J gene TRBJ2-2; a possible D gene is TRBD2 (5 bases). The germline V gene has CDR1 SGHAT and CDR2 FQNNGV. The CDR3 extends over 15 amino acids. Trimming took 5 bases from V and 4 from J, leaving 14 bases between them. CDR3 amino acids: CASSVTRAITGELFF. CDR3 coding DNA: TGTGCCAGCAGCGTTACTAGGGCGATCACCGGGGAGCTGTTTTTT.

The J gene is TRBJ1-3, the V gene TRBV7-9; TRBD1 might be the D (6 bases). This CDR3 has 16 amino acids. V lost 5 bases and J lost 0, with 14 bases in between. Germline CDR1 SEHNR, CDR2 FQNEAQ (reference sequence). The CDR3 bases are TGTGCCAGCAGCGTTACAGGGCCCGCCTCTGGAAACACCATATATTTT. The encoded protein is CASSVTGPASGNTIYF.

The chain recombines TRBV27 with TRBJ2-1; possibly TRBD2 for D (6 bases). Germline loops: CDR1 MNHEY, CDR2 SMNVEV (reference sequence). This CDR3 spans 16 amino acids. V lost 2 bases and J lost 7, with 18 bases in between. Here the CDR3 reads CASSLIWGVRVNEQFF. The CDR3 coding sequence is TGTGCCAGCAGTTTAATTTGGGGGGTGCGGGTAAATGAGCAGTTCTTC.

For the CDR3, the DNA is TGTGCCAGCAGCCTTTGGGGACAGTCTACCTACGAGCAGTACTTC. This translates into CASSLWGQSTYEQYF. This chain connects TRBV7-2 to TRBJ2-7; 7 bases fit TRBD1. The germline V gene encodes CDR1 SGHTA and CDR2 FQGNSA. CDR3 length equals 15 residues. Trimming at V came to 5 bases and at J to 2 bases, leaving 9 bases not matched to a gene.

The chain uses TRBV11-3 and TRBJ2-4, with 9 bases aligning to TRBD2. The CDR3 contains 19 residues. Germline CDR1 SGHNT, CDR2 YENEEA. Trimming at V came to 1 base and at J to 0 bases, leaving 10 bases not matched to a gene. CDR3 sequence reads: CASSLGKREVSLAKNIQYF. DNA of the CDR3: TGTGCCAGCAGCTTAGGGAAGCGGGAGGTTTCTCTAGCCAAAAACATTCAGTACTTC.

V and J are TRBV19 and TRBJ1-1; 9 positions agree with TRBD1. The junction had 4 bases not matched to a gene; V was cut back by 6 bases and J by 2 bases. The CDR3 contains 14 residues. CDR1 and CDR2 from the germline V gene are LNHDA and SQIVND (reference sequence). In nucleotides, the CDR3 is TGTGCCAGTAGCGCGGACAGGGGAAACACTGAAGCTTTCTTT. Protein product: CASSADRGNTEAFF.

The chain is built from TRBV5-1 and TRBJ2-3, with D possibly matching TRBD2 (7 bases). Trimming took off 4 bases at V and 2 bases at J, with 17 bases between the two ends. The germline CDR1 and CDR2 sequences are SGHRS and YFSETQ. This CDR3 contains 16 residues. CDR3 residues: CASSGGAGALTDTQYF. CDR3 bases: TGCGCCAGCAGCGGCGGTGCGGGGGCCCTCACAGATACGCAGTATTTT.

A note on this clone: Different DNA sequences within this sample yield the same CDR3. The chain has TRBV9 and TRBJ2-7; 11 nucleotides align to TRBD2. V trimming: 2 bases; J trimming: 3 bases; junction bases outside the gene matches: 1. The CDR3 length is 14 residues. CDR1 and CDR2 from the germline V gene are SGDLS and YYNGEE. CDR3 region: CASSVGLAGYEQYF. CDR3 coding DNA: TGTGCCAGCAGCGTCGGACTAGCGGGCTACGAGCAGTACTTC.

This sequence joins TRBV6-1 and TRBJ1-2; D is uncertain. The germline CDR1 and CDR2 sequences are MNHNS and SASEGT. This CDR3 contains 14 residues. With 6 bases removed from V and 7 bases from J, the gap between germline ends came to 18 bases. The CDR3 loop is CASRLLQVVGGYTF. The CDR3 DNA reads as TGTGCCAGCAGGCTCCTTCAGGTGGTCGGTGGCTACACCTTC.

The chain uses TRBV9 and TRBJ2-7; TRBD2 agrees at 12 bases. V trimming: 0 bases; J trimming: 2 bases; junction bases outside the gene matches: 0. This CDR3 comprises 15 residues. Germline CDR1 is SGDLS and CDR2 is YYNGEE. CDR3 loop: CASSVGLAGAYEQYF. The CDR3 DNA reads TGTGCCAGCAGCGTAGGACTAGCGGGAGCCTACGAGCAGTACTTC.

The chain is built from TRBV11-3 and TRBJ1-3, with 8 bases aligning to TRBD1. With 3 bases clipped from V and 0 bases from J, the junction kept 4 bases outside the gene matches. This CDR3 spans 16 amino acids. The germline V gene has CDR1 SGHNT and CDR2 YENEEA. In nucleotides, the CDR3 is TGTGCCAGCAGCTTCCCGGGACAGGACTCTGGAAACACCATATATTTT. It codes for CASSFPGQDSGNTIYF.